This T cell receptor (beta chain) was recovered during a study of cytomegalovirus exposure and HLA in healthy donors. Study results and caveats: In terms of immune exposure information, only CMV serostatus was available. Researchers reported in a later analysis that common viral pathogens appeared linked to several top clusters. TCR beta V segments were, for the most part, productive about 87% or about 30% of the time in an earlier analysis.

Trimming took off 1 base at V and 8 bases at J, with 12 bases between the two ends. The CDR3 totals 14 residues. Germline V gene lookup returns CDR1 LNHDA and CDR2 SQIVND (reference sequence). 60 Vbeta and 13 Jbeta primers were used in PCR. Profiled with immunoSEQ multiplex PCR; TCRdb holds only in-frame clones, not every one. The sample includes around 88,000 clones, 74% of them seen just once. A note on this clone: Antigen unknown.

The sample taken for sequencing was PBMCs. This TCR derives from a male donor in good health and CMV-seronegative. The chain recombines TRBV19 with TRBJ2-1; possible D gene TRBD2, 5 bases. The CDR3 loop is CASSIVRGNDEQFF. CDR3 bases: TGTGCCAGTAGTATAGTTCGAGGGAACGATGAGCAGTTCTTC.